A selection of T cell receptor beta chains follows, all from one sample in a study of blood T cell repertoires in COVID-19. Data came from immunoSEQ multiplex PCR; TCRdb stores just in-frame clones and leaves some out. The table records roughly 160,000 clones, over 75% of them present only once. Sequenced material: PBMCs or T cells enriched from blood (not recorded which). The receptors stem from a man between 45 and 60 years old who had recovered from COVID-19. The CDR3 runs from the conserved cysteine through the conserved F or W. The order of the fields is CDR3 DNA, CDR3 protein, V gene, clone size, J gene, D gene. The D gene is left open where the match is weak. Clone size appears in some rows only: once, few, many, or a class for an expanded clone.

TGTGCCAGTACCCGACTCGCAGCGGGCACAGATACGCAGTATTTT,CASTRLAAGTDTQYF,TRBV19,-,TRBJ2-3,-
TGTGTCAGAACTTACAGGGTAACGTCGGGTCACGAGCAGTACTTC,CVRTYRVTSGHEQYF,TRBV7-5,-,TRBJ2-7,-
TGTGCCAGCATGCTAGCGGGAGGGGTCTACGAGCAGTACTTC,CASMLAGGVYEQYF,TRBV28,-,TRBJ2-7,TRBD2
TGTGCCACCAGTGCCACTGGAGAGCCACAAGAGACCCAGTACTTC,CATSATGEPQETQYF,TRBV24-1,-,TRBJ2-5,-
TGTGCCAGCAGGACTTTTATGGCCAGGGGTTCCTACAATGAGCAGTTCTTC,CASRTFMARGSYNEQFF,TRBV27,-,TRBJ2-1,-
TGTGCCAGTGCGGACAGGGGGCCTGATAGCAATCAGCCCCAGCATTTT,CASADRGPDSNQPQHF,TRBV19,-,TRBJ1-5,TRBD1
TGTGCCAGCAGTGTTAGCGGGAGGGCCTACGAGCAGTACTTC,CASSVSGRAYEQYF,TRBV28,-,TRBJ2-7,TRBD2
TGTGCCAGCAGCTTATCAGGGGATCAGGGCTACACCTTC,CASSLSGDQGYTF,TRBV7-3,-,TRBJ1-2,-
TGCAGCGCCACGGGACTAGCGGGGAGCTACGAGCAGTACTTC,CSATGLAGSYEQYF,TRBV29-1,-,TRBJ2-7,TRBD2
TGCAGCGTACCGGGACATGCTAACACTGAAGCTTTCTTT,CSVPGHANTEAFF,TRBV29-1,-,TRBJ1-1,-
TGTGCCAGCAGTTACTCGCAGGACTACGAGCAGTACTTC,CASSYSQDYEQYF,TRBV6-6,-,TRBJ2-7,-
TGTGCCAGCAGCTTTTTCCAGACAGGGGGCAGTTCACCCCTCCACTTT,CASSFFQTGGSSPLHF,TRBV7-9,-,TRBJ1-6,TRBD1
TGCGCCAGCAGCTTGGTAGCCACCTACAATGAGCAGTTCTTC,CASSLVATYNEQFF,TRBV5-1,-,TRBJ2-1,-
TGTGCCAGCAGCGGAGGGGGGGGCCAGCCCCAGCATTTT,CASSGGGGQPQHF,TRBV7-9,-,TRBJ1-5,-
TGTGCCAGCACCCCGGGGGTGGGTAGCAATCAGCCCCAGCATTTT,CASTPGVGSNQPQHF,TRBV2,-,TRBJ1-5,-
TGTGGTACGGCAGGGGCGGATGAAAAACTGTTTTTT,CGTAGADEKLFF,TRBV18,-,TRBJ1-4,-
TGTGCCAGCAGCCGGGGGGCGCAGGGTGGGGATACGCAGTATTTT,CASSRGAQGGDTQYF,TRBV5-4,-,TRBJ2-3,-
TGTGCCAGCAGCTTCGGACAGGGGCCAGATACGCAGTATTTT,CASSFGQGPDTQYF,TRBV5-5,once,TRBJ2-3,TRBD1
TGTGCCACCAGCACCACAGGACAGGGCCCACAAGAGACCCAGTACTTC,CATSTTGQGPQETQYF,TRBV15,-,TRBJ2-5,TRBD1
TGTGCCTGGAGGCCCGGGACAGGGGGCACCGGGGAGCTGTTTTTT,CAWRPGTGGTGELFF,TRBV30,-,TRBJ2-2,TRBD1
TGTGCCAGCAGCTTGGACTCCTCTGGAAACACCATATATTTT,CASSLDSSGNTIYF,TRBV7-2,-,TRBJ1-3,-
TGTGCCAGCAGGGTCGACACGAGTGGAAAACTGTTTTTT,CASRVDTSGKLFF,TRBV28,few,TRBJ1-4,-
TGTGCCATCAGTGGGACAGGGGATAATGAAAAACTGTTTTTT,CAISGTGDNEKLFF,TRBV10-3,once,TRBJ1-4,TRBD1